This TCR beta chain was sequenced for a study of human T cells and chemical hapten exposure. With 0 bases removed from V and 9 bases from J, the gap between germline ends came to 14 bases. Germline V gene data show CDR1 as SGHTA and CDR2 as FQGNSA. The CDR3 extends over 14 amino acids. Study-wide findings and caveats: Donors had alopecia, so their immune response may differ from healthy people's.

Concerning this clonotype itself: Its antigen is not identified.

Individual cDNA molecules received unique molecular identifiers in the library. TCRdb reanalysed the RACE reads using MiXCR and keeps one entry per CDR3 protein. The sample gives some 52,000 distinct CDR3 sequences, 8% to 10% of which show up once; 16% is in the top ten. Documented time point: patch test 3, about 24 weeks after DPC sensitization. Treatment of the sample: therapeutic diphenylcyclopropenone sensitization with weekly scalp DPC. Blood, whole and unfractionated, served as the source for total RNA extraction. Specimen: whole blood, collected in connection with sensitization to the hapten diphenylcyclopropenone (DPC). The TCR sequence derives from a woman in her thirties or forties with alopecia areata. Some clones in this sample may be carry-over from other donors' samples. The J gene is TRBJ2-5, the V gene TRBV7-2; D may match TRBD1 or TRBD2 (6 bases each). The CDR3 nucleotides read TGTGCCAGCAGCTTAGCGGGGGGCAGCGAGGCCCAGTACTTC. Residues: CASSLAGGSEAQYF. Together with reference TRBV7-2 and TRBJ2-5, the CDR3 gives the full variable domain: GAGVSQSPSNKVTEKGKDVELRCDPISGHTALYWYRQSLGQGLEFLIYFQGNSAPDKSGLPSDRFSAERTGGSVSTLTIQRTQQEDSAVYLCASSLAGGSEAQYFGPGTRLLVL.